Reported below is one T cell receptor (beta chain). Its antigen is currently unknown. This sample was taken from a study of cytomegalovirus exposure and HLA in healthy donors. With 60 Vbeta and 13 Jbeta primers, the PCR was carried out. Only in-frame clones appear in the TCRdb table, and some are missing; sequencing was by immunoSEQ multiplex PCR. The data contain 100,000 to 120,000 clones, approximately 79% of them singletons. This CDR3 region has 13 residues. The V and J ends lost 4 bases and 4 bases respectively, with 8 bases between them. Germline lookup yields CDR1 SGHRS and CDR2 YFSETQ. The study, taken as a whole, reports: In a later analysis, a genetic analysis reported fewer productive-TCR N-insertions in an Asian-associated ancestry cluster than the cohort average. What was likely a sequencing artifact was a cluster of highly shared sequence variants. Other equally common chains were less clonally expanded than HLA-associated TCR beta chains, a later analysis showed.

This sequence was found in a man aged 30 to 39 in good health and CMV-seropositive. The sequencing sample was made of PBMCs. The chain uses TRBV5-1 and TRBJ1-4; D gene uncertain. The CDR3 loop is CASSPVINEKLFF. DNA for the CDR3: TGCGCCAGCAGCCCCGTTATTAATGAAAAACTGTTTTTT.